This entry lists 18 T cell receptor beta chains sequenced from one sample in a study of shared clonotypes between healthy human individuals. Assay used: immunoSEQ multiplex PCR; TCRdb lists only in-frame clones, some missing. The table includes approximately 2.5 million clones, approximately 94% detected once. The sample taken for sequencing was naive CD4+ T cells from PBMCs. Subset here: CD45RA+ positively selected. Receptors were obtained from a man aged 18-30 years in good health. Some clones in this sample may be carry-over from other donors' samples.

This clone was recorded only once. The CDR3 loop is CAWSADVLRTAGNTIYF. CDR3 nucleotides: TGTGCCTGGAGTGCCGACGTCCTTAGGACAGCTGGAAACACCATATATTTT. The rearrangement links TRBV30 to TRBJ1-3; tentatively, D is TRBD1 (6 bases). Between the trimmed V and J ends, which lost 1 base and 2 bases, there was a span of 18 bases. Germline lookup yields CDR1 GTSNPN and CDR2 SVGIG (reference sequence). The CDR3 has 17 amino acids.

The chain has TRBV6-1 and TRBJ1-3; no definite D call. The CDR3 length is 15 residues. The V gene lost 6 bases and the J gene lost 3 bases, with 15 bases spanning the gap. Germline V gene lookup returns CDR1 MNHNS and CDR2 SASEGT. CDR3 region: CASRQDASYGNTIYF. The CDR3 DNA follows: TGTGCCAGCAGGCAGGACGCATCCTATGGAAACACCATATATTTT.

The rearrangement uses TRBV28 and TRBJ1-2; 8 bases are a match to TRBD1. This CDR3 has 15 amino acids. From germline, CDR1 is MDHEN and CDR2 SYDVKM. With V trimmed by 6 bases and J by 7 bases, 13 bases remained unmatched. The CDR3 DNA sequence: TGTGCCAGCAGCGAACAGGGGGTCCTATTTCGTGGCTACACCTTC. This encodes CASSEQGVLFRGYTF.

The gene calls are TRBV5-1 and TRBJ2-2, with 15 bases that match TRBD2. Per the germline V gene, CDR1 is SGHRS and CDR2 is YFSETQ. The CDR3 is made up of 19 amino acids. The V gene end was trimmed by 0 bases and the J gene end by 5 bases; junction bases not matched to a gene: 8. This chain's CDR3 is CASSLVPGLAGGWTGELFF. CDR3 DNA: TGCGCCAGCAGCTTGGTCCCGGGACTAGCGGGAGGATGGACCGGGGAGCTGTTTTTT.

Of note for this clone: This sample includes further DNA sequences coding for the same CDR3. The chain is built from TRBV7-2 and TRBJ1-3; TRBD1 matches at 8 bases. The CDR3 contains 15 residues. Germline V gene lookup returns CDR1 SGHTA and CDR2 FQGNSA. V shed 3 bases and J 0 bases; nucleotides not matched to a gene: 1. The CDR3 here is CASSFTGGSGNTIYF. CDR3 in DNA: TGTGCCAGCAGCTTTACAGGGGGCTCTGGAAACACCATATATTTT.

CDR3 bases: TGCGCCAGCAGCTCTACGGTAGAGGAGACCCAGTACTTC. It is translated as CASSSTVEETQYF. V and J are TRBV5-1 and TRBJ2-5; D call uncertain. V lost 3 bases to trimming and J lost 5 bases, with 11 bases between them. Germline CDR1 reads SGHRS; CDR2 reads YFSETQ. The length of the CDR3 is 13 residues.

The J gene is TRBJ2-3, the V gene TRBV27; 10 bases are a match to TRBD2. Germline-derived CDR1 and CDR2 are MNHEY and SMNVEV (reference sequence). The CDR3 has 19 residues. Trimming at V came to 1 base and at J to 0 bases, leaving 10 bases not matched to a gene. CDR3 in DNA: TGTGCCAGCAGTTTATTTGGGCTGCGACTAGCGGGTAGCACAGATACGCAGTATTTT. It codes for CASSLFGLRLAGSTDTQYF.

The rearrangement links TRBV25-1 to TRBJ2-2; 10 bases fit TRBD1. The V segment lost 1 base and the J segment 6 bases; nucleotides outside the gene matches: 8. The CDR3 runs 17 residues. The germline V gene encodes CDR1 MGHDK and CDR2 SYGVNS. DNA for the CDR3: TGTGCCAGCAGTGAATTGGGGACAGGGGCTGCGGCCGGGGAGCTGTTTTTT. This codes for CASSELGTGAAAGELFF.

CDR3 protein: CASSLGYRDSGRETQYF. CDR3 nucleotides: TGTGCCAGCAGTCTAGGGTACCGGGACAGCGGCCGGGAGACCCAGTACTTC. J is TRBJ2-5 and V is TRBV7-9, with TRBD1 identical over 7 bases. The germline gives CDR1 SEHNR, CDR2 FQNEAQ (reference sequence). CDR3 length equals 17 residues. J gave up 5 bases and V 6 bases, and 18 bases lay outside the gene matches.

Regarding this clone: Within the sample, other DNA sequences also encode this same CDR3. The chain is built from TRBV5-1 and TRBJ2-6; tentative D call: TRBD1 (5 bases). The CDR3 is 16 amino acids. Germline V gene sequence: CDR1 SGHRS, CDR2 YFSETQ. Trimming took 0 bases from V and 0 from J, leaving 7 bases between them. The CDR3 DNA reads TGCGCCAGCAGCTTGGTAGGGGACTCTGGGGCCAACGTCCTGACTTTC. Translating it yields CASSLVGDSGANVLTF.

The J gene is TRBJ2-7, the V gene TRBV9; 7 bases map to TRBD2. With V trimmed by 1 base and J by 7 bases, 14 bases remained unmatched. This CDR3 has 16 residues. Germline V lookup: CDR1 SGDLS, CDR2 YYNGEE. CDR3 sequence reads: CASSVWERGGEGEQYF. The CDR3 nucleotides read TGTGCCAGCAGCGTATGGGAAAGGGGCGGGGAGGGGGAGCAGTACTTC.

The J gene is TRBJ1-2, the V gene TRBV4-3, with 10 bases lining up with TRBD1. The ends lost 3 bases at V and 6 bases at J; junction bases unmatched: 4. The CDR3 consists of 14 residues. CDR1 and CDR2 from the germline V gene are LGHNA and YSLEER. The CDR3 spells CASSQGTGADGYTF. DNA of the CDR3: TGCGCCAGCAGCCAGGGGACAGGGGCGGATGGCTACACCTTC.

The chain has TRBV11-2 and TRBJ2-1, with D hard to call. Trimming took off 0 bases at V and 12 bases at J, with 6 bases between the two ends. Germline loops: CDR1 SGHAT, CDR2 FQNNGV. The CDR3 extends over 11 amino acids. The CDR3 loop reads CASSLEAWQFF. In nucleotides, the CDR3 is TGTGCCAGCAGCTTAGAGGCTTGGCAGTTCTTC.

The rearrangement links TRBV7-8 to TRBJ1-4, with 8 bases aligning to TRBD1. Germline CDR1 is SGHVS and CDR2 is FQNEAQ. The CDR3 contains 18 residues. The V and J ends lost 1 base and 0 bases, in that order; junction bases with no gene match: 7. CDR3 coding DNA: TGTGCCAGCAGCTTAGGGGCAGGGGGCCTAGCAACTAATGAAAAACTGTTTTTT. It is translated as CASSLGAGGLATNEKLFF.

The rearrangement links TRBV2 to TRBJ1-1; tentatively, D is TRBD1 (5 bases). V was pared by 7 bases and J by 3 bases, with 12 bases between. Germline assignment: CDR1 SNHLY and CDR2 FYNNEI. The CDR3 totals 13 residues. The CDR3: CASISQGDTEAFF. CDR3 coding DNA: TGTGCCAGCATAAGTCAGGGAGACACTGAAGCTTTCTTT.

The chain recombines TRBV6-6 with TRBJ2-7; 8 positions match TRBD1. V shed 5 bases and J 1 base; nucleotides not matched to a gene: 4. The CDR3 runs 14 residues. CDR1 is MNHNY, CDR2 SVGAGI, per germline (reference sequence). The DNA for the CDR3 is TGTGCCAGCAGTGATCAGGGGGCGTCCTACGAGCAGTACTTC. Encoded protein: CASSDQGASYEQYF.

The chain combines TRBV4-1 with TRBJ2-7; D is unresolved. V dropped 2 bases and J dropped 0 bases, with 11 bases sitting between them. This CDR3 is 15 amino acids long. The germline gives CDR1 MGHRA, CDR2 YSYEKL. The CDR3 reads CASSQNTASSYEQYF. DNA for the CDR3: TGCGCCAGCAGCCAAAATACGGCGAGCTCCTACGAGCAGTACTTC.

The gene calls are TRBV10-2 and TRBJ2-3; D is unclear. The germline V gene has CDR1 WSHSY and CDR2 SAAADI. Trimming pared 4 bases from V and 2 bases from J, leaving 10 bases between. This CDR3 region has 14 residues. CDR3: CASSVGRDTDTQYF. DNA of the CDR3: TGCGCCAGCAGTGTCGGCAGAGACACAGATACGCAGTATTTT.